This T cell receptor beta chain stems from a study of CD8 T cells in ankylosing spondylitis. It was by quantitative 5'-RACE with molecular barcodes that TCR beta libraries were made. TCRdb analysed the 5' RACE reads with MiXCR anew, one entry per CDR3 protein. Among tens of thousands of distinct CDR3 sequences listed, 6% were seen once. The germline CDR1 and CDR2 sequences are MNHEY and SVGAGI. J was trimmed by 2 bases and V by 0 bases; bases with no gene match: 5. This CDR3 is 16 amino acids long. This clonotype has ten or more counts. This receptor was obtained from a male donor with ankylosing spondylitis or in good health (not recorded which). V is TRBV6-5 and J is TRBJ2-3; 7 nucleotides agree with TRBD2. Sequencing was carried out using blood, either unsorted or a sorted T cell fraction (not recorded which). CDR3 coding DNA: TGTGCCAGCAGTTACTCTGGCGGGAGCGACACAGATACGCAGTATTTT. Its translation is CASSYSGGSDTDTQYF.